This T cell receptor (beta chain) was documented in a study of Ad26.COV2.S vaccination and SARS-CoV-2 variants. Looking at the study overall: The trial was COV1001 and the donor's arm was Ad26.COV2.S. Ad26.COV2.S, an intramuscular injection, was given once or twice 56 days apart.

Treatment defined: 15 to 20 received Ad26.COV2.S at low or high dose, single or two shots; roughly 5 received placebo; per-sample allocation not given. Sampling took place 63 days after the first vaccine or placebo injection. An Ad26 vector carrying the Wuhan-strain SARS-CoV-2 spike served as the vaccine. Germline V gene sequence: CDR1 SGHAT, CDR2 FQNNGV. The V segment lost 5 bases and the J segment 10 bases; nucleotides outside the gene matches: 13. This CDR3 comprises 16 residues. Sequenced by immunoSEQ multiplex PCR; TCRdb stores in-frame clones only, minus some. Altogether about 680,000 clones are present, roughly 90% being singletons, with the ten largest covering around 1.4%.

This receptor was taken from a person aged 18 to 59 who received the Ad26.COV2.S COVID-19 vaccine or a placebo. The J gene is TRBJ1-6, the V gene TRBV11-2, with 8 positions matching TRBD1. Sequencing used peripheral blood, obtained in a trial of Ad26.COV2.S vaccine versus placebo. The CDR3 DNA sequence: TGTGCCAGCAGCAAAGGGACCGGGACAGGACACTCACCCCTCCACTTT. This encodes CASSKGTGTGHSPLHF.